The 5 T cell receptor beta chains below all came from one sample that was sequenced in a study of shared clonotypes between healthy human individuals. Clones were sequenced by immunoSEQ multiplex PCR, and TCRdb holds only the in-frame ones, with some missing. The sample yields more than 2 million clones, 90% to 96% seen once. The sequenced material came from naive CD4+ T cells sorted from blood. Documented subset: CD45RA+ positively selected. The receptors stem from a man in his late teens or twenties in good health.

The chain carries TRBV9 and TRBJ1-3; D not certain. CDR1 SGDLS and CDR2 YYNGEE come from the germline V gene. Trimming stripped 2 bases from V and 0 bases from J, with 15 bases between. The CDR3 extends over 17 amino acids. In nucleotides, the CDR3 is TGTGCCAGCAGCGTCCTTCCGGCCAGCTTCTCTGGAAACACCATATATTTT. As protein: CASSVLPASFSGNTIYF.

This chain links TRBV30 with TRBJ1-1, with D unclear. Trimming removed 5 bases from V and 2 bases from J, with 6 bases in between. This CDR3 is 11 amino acids long. Germline CDR1 is GTSNPN and CDR2 is SVGIG (reference sequence). The CDR3 is CAWATNTEAFF. In nucleotides, the CDR3 is TGTGCCTGGGCGACAAACACTGAAGCTTTCTTT.

The rearrangement uses TRBV6-5 and TRBJ1-1; D unresolved. Trimming removed 8 bases from V and 0 bases from J, with 10 bases in between. Germline-derived CDR1 and CDR2 are MNHEY and SVGAGI. The CDR3 loop spans 13 amino acids. The CDR3 sequence: CASRRGVNTEAFF. For the CDR3, the DNA is TGTGCCAGCCGCCGTGGGGTGAACACTGAAGCTTTCTTT.

The rearrangement uses TRBV4-2 and TRBJ1-1, with 9 positions matching TRBD1. This CDR3 region has 15 residues. V dropped 4 bases and J dropped 3; count of bases not matched to a gene: 6. The germline gives CDR1 LGHNA, CDR2 YNFKEQ. The DNA of the CDR3 is TGTGCCAGCAGCCTGTCGGGACAGGGAGACACTGAAGCTTTCTTT. Translating gives CASSLSGQGDTEAFF.

The V call is TRBV5-6, the J call TRBJ2-1; TRBD2 aligns across 10 bases. V shed 1 base, J shed 7 bases, and the junction held 5 bases outside the gene matches. Germline V gives CDR1 SGHDT, CDR2 YYEEEE. The CDR3 spans 15 residues. CDR3 bases: TGTGCCAGCAGCTTGCTAGCGGGAGTAAATAATGAGCAGTTCTTC. Amino acids: CASSLLAGVNNEQFF.